The 12 T cell receptor beta chains below all came from one sample that was sequenced in a study of T cell responses to AZD1222 COVID-19 vaccine. The table came from immunoSEQ multiplex PCR; TCRdb's copy has only in-frame clones and leaves some out. The sample includes some 160,000 clones, about nine tenths of them seen just once. This specimen was peripheral blood, taken 28 days after the second AZD1222 dose. The receptors originated from an adult who received the AZD1222 COVID-19 vaccine.

V and J are TRBV11-3 and TRBJ2-2, with D perhaps matching TRBD1 (5 bases). Trimming stripped 3 bases from V and 6 bases from J, with 8 bases between. The CDR3 totals 13 residues. Germline V gene data show CDR1 as SGHNT and CDR2 as YENEEA. CDR3 protein: CASSLTDSGELFF. The CDR3 coding sequence is TGTGCCAGCAGCTTGACAGATTCCGGGGAGCTGTTTTTT.

The genes are TRBV6-5 and TRBJ1-4, with 7 bases aligning to TRBD1. Trimming took 6 bases from V and 5 from J; bases not matched to a gene: 6. The CDR3 length is 14 residues. The germline V gene has CDR1 MNHEY and CDR2 SVGAGI. CDR3 nucleotide sequence: TGTGCCAGCAGCCGAGGACAGGAGAATGAAAAACTGTTTTTT. Amino acids: CASSRGQENEKLFF.

The chain recombines TRBV5-5 with TRBJ2-3; 9 positions agree with TRBD2. Per germline, CDR1 SGHKS and CDR2 YYEKEE (reference sequence). V lost 3 bases to trimming and J lost 3 bases; unmatched junction nucleotides: 5. This CDR3 comprises 15 residues. CDR3 bases: TGTGCCAGCAGCTCGGTAGCGGGGGTGACAGATACGCAGTATTTT. Protein product: CASSSVAGVTDTQYF.

V usage is TRBV18 and J usage is TRBJ1-6; D is perhaps TRBD1 (5 bases). Trimming shortened V by 6 bases and J by 12 bases, and 15 bases separated the two germline ends. The CDR3 consists of 13 residues. Per the germline V gene, CDR1 is KGHSH and CDR2 is LQKENI. The CDR3 coding sequence is TGTGCCAGCTCCCGGGACTCGAGTTTACCCCTCCACTTT. Protein sequence: CASSRDSSLPLHF. The full variable domain, completed using reference TRBV18 and TRBJ1-6, is NAGVMQNPRHLVRRRGQEARLRCSPMKGHSHVYWYRQLPEEGLKFMVYLQKENIIDESGMPKERFSAEFPKEGPSILRIQQVVRGDSAAYFCASSRDSSLPLHFGNGTRLTVT.

This clone was detected only once. The chain carries TRBV5-1 and TRBJ2-5, with 10 positions matching TRBD2. The V segment lost 7 bases and the J segment 1 base; nucleotides outside the gene matches: 10. The CDR3 spans 16 residues. Germline V gene sequence: CDR1 SGHRS, CDR2 YFSETQ. The CDR3 nucleotides read TGCGCCAGCCGCTATCTAGCGGGGGTGAGCCAAGAGACCCAGTACTTC. The encoded protein is CASRYLAGVSQETQYF.

The chain couples TRBV5-1 to TRBJ1-1; D not resolved. The germline CDR1 and CDR2 sequences are SGHRS and YFSETQ. Trimming took off 2 bases at V and 1 base at J, with 15 bases between the two ends. CDR3 length: 16 residues. The CDR3 region has the DNA TGCGCCAGCAGCTTTCTCTCTAACAGCCCGAACACTGAAGCTTTCTTT. This encodes CASSFLSNSPNTEAFF.

The chain recombines TRBV2 with TRBJ1-1; the D gene is possibly TRBD1 (5 bases). CDR3 size: 13 residues. V was pared by 7 bases and J by 1 base, with 10 bases between. In germline, CDR1 is SNHLY, CDR2 FYNNEI. For the CDR3, the DNA is TGTGCCAGCATGGTCCAGGGGAACACTGAAGCTTTCTTT. It translates to CASMVQGNTEAFF.

The chain is built from TRBV10-1 and TRBJ1-1; 8 bases agree with TRBD1. The CDR3 extends over 14 amino acids. V was clipped by 5 bases and J by 4 bases; unmatched bases: 6. Germline V lookup: CDR1 WNHNN, CDR2 SYGVQD (reference sequence). The CDR3 DNA sequence: TGCGCCAGCAGTAGAAATACAGGGGGCACTGAAGCTTTCTTT. It yields the protein CASSRNTGGTEAFF.

In its sample, this clone was seen a few times. The rearrangement links TRBV5-1 to TRBJ2-7, with 9 bases identical to TRBD2. V shed 4 bases, J shed 5 bases, and the junction held 13 bases outside the gene matches. The CDR3 spans 16 residues. CDR1 is SGHRS and CDR2 is YFSETQ in the germline V gene. The CDR3 here is CASSGKERLAGNEQYF. CDR3 sequence (DNA): TGCGCCAGCAGCGGGAAGGAGAGGCTAGCGGGAAACGAGCAGTACTTC.

This chain joins TRBV5-1 and TRBJ2-1; 7 positions match TRBD2. Per the germline V gene, CDR1 is SGHRS and CDR2 is YFSETQ. The CDR3 has 15 amino acids. V dropped 7 bases and J dropped 1; count of bases not matched to a gene: 8. CDR3 DNA sequence: TGCGCCAGCGGGGAGGGGCCCGGTTCCTACAATGAGCAGTTCTTC. This translates into CASGEGPGSYNEQFF. Filled out from reference TRBV5-1 and TRBJ2-1, the complete variable domain reads KAGVTQTPRYLIKTRGQQVTLSCSPISGHRSVSWYQQTPGQGLQFLFEYFSETQRNKGNFPGRFSGRQFSNSRSEMNVSTLELGDSALYLCASGEGPGSYNEQFFGPGTRLTVL.

The chain joins TRBV6-5 to TRBJ1-1; perhaps TRBD1 as D (5 bases). From germline, CDR1 is MNHEY and CDR2 SVGAGI. The CDR3 contains 16 residues. Trimming shortened V by 0 bases and J by 3 bases, and 14 bases separated the two germline ends. The CDR3 nucleotides are TGTGCCAGCAGTTACTCGTTTAACAGGATCGACACTGAAGCTTTCTTT. Translation: CASSYSFNRIDTEAFF.

This chain links TRBV6-4 with TRBJ2-3; D is unclear. Trimming removed 2 bases at V and 10 bases at J, with 19 bases between. Germline V CDR1 and CDR2: MRHNA, SNTAGT. The CDR3 is made up of 15 amino acids. CDR3 sequence (DNA): TGTGCCAGCAGTGACCTTTCGTCCGGGCAGTATCCGCAGTATTTT. Translation: CASSDLSSGQYPQYF.